This record looks at one T cell receptor (beta chain) sequence and its context. Its matching antigen is unknown. How the authors handled the data: ImmunoSEQ gave junction-only sequences without quality scores, so filtering differed. The repertoire was sequenced with immunoSEQ multiplex PCR; TCRdb's copy has only in-frame clones and lacks some. For V, J and clone size, that table is used; D and trimming come from the DNA. Of 1.5 million to 2.5 million clones listed, around 96% are singletons. These data come from a study of shared clonotypes between healthy human individuals. Study background: Sampling drew on donors who were a couple of women and a few men aged 18 to 49. The study used three CD4 naive, three CD4 memory, two CD8 naive and one CD8 memory plate per donor.

Study-wide results and limits: Compared with memory subsets, naive subsets generally had larger estimated richness.

CD45RO negativity and positive selection for CCR7 defined naive CD8 cells, a population that excluded terminally differentiated effector memory CD45RA+ cells. Material: naive CD8+ T cells sorted from blood. The origin of this receptor is a young man in good health.

The CDR3, as DNA: TGCAGCGTTGACCAGGCCATATATCCAACCGACAGGGAGGGGTATGGCTACACCTTC. It encodes CSVDQAIYPTDREGYGYTF. The chain recombines TRBV29-1 with TRBJ1-2, with 7 bases matching TRBD1. Trimming removed 3 bases from V and 5 bases from J; junction bases left unmatched: 24. This CDR3 has 19 amino acids. CDR1 is SQVTM and CDR2 is ANQGSEA in the germline V gene.